The TCR beta chain described here comes from a study of blood T cell repertoires in COVID-19. Study details: Acute-phase and convalescent COVID-19 samples originated in the United States, Italy and Spain. In each case, the material was cDNA or gDNA derived from T cells, B-cell-depleted T cells, or PBMCs.

Original handling: By means of reference gene primer amplification, nucleated cell counts were estimated. Sequencing used immunoSEQ multiplex PCR; TCRdb keeps in-frame clones, though not all of them. The DNA gave D and trimming, while V, J and clone size come from that table. The table has around 300,000 clones, roughly 86% seen once; the top ten hold less than 10%. CDR3 length: 12 residues. Germline assignment: CDR1 WSHSY and CDR2 SAAADI. Unmatched junction bases numbered 3, after V lost 5 bases and J lost 7 bases. J is TRBJ2-7 and V is TRBV10-2, with 9 bases aligning to TRBD1. The source material was peripheral blood. The receptor comes from a man in his late teens or twenties with active or convalescent COVID-19. CDR3 DNA: TGCGCCAGCAGTCTGACAGGGGGAGAGCAGTACTTC. Its protein product is CASSLTGGEQYF.